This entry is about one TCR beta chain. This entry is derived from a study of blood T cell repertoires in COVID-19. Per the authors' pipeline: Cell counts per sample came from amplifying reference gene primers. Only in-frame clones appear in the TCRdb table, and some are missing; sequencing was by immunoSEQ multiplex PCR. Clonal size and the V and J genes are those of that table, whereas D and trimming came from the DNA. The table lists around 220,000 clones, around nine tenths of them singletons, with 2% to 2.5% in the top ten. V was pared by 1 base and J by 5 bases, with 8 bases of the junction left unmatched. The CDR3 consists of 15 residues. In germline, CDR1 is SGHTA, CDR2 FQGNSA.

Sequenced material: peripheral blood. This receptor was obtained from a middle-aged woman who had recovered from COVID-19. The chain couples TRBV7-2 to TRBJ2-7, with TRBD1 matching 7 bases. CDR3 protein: CASSLDGQVRDEQYF. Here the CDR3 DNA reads TGTGCCAGCAGCTTAGACGGACAGGTCCGTGACGAGCAGTACTTC. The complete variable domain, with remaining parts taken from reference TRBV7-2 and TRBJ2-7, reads GAGVSQSPSNKVTEKGKDVELRCDPISGHTALYWYRQSLGQGLEFLIYFQGNSAPDKSGLPSDRFSAERTGGSVSTLTIQRTQQEDSAVYLCASSLDGQVRDEQYFGPGTRLTVT.